This is a list of T cell receptor beta chains from one sample in a study of blood T cell repertoires in COVID-19. Sequenced by immunoSEQ multiplex PCR; TCRdb stores in-frame clones only, minus some. The sample lists approximately 240,000 clones; roughly 81% were seen once. The sequencing input was peripheral blood. The receptors come from a man aged 45-65 years with acute or convalescent COVID-19. The CDR3 runs from the conserved cysteine through the conserved F or W. The order of the fields is V gene, clone size, J gene, D gene, CDR3 DNA, CDR3 protein. D genes are given only for firm matches. Some rows mark clone size as missing; the rest say once, few, many or name a class of expanded clone.

v_call: TRBV18
clone_size: .
j_call: TRBJ1-2
d_call: TRBD1
cdr3_nt: TGTGCCAGCGCAGCACTGCGGGACAGCTATGGCTACACCTTC
cdr3_aa: CASAALRDSYGYTF

v_call: TRBV27
clone_size: .
j_call: TRBJ2-7
d_call: TRBD2
cdr3_nt: TGTGCCAGCAGTCCTAGCGGATTATCCTACGAGCAGTACTTC
cdr3_aa: CASSPSGLSYEQYF

v_call: TRBV27
clone_size: .
j_call: TRBJ1-5
d_call: TRBD1
cdr3_nt: TGTGCCAGCAACCCGACAGGGCCGGTAGGGCCCCAGCATTTT
cdr3_aa: CASNPTGPVGPQHF

v_call: TRBV6-5
clone_size: .
j_call: TRBJ1-4
d_call: .
cdr3_nt: TGTGCCAGCAAGACGGGGGTTTCCGAAAAACTGTTTTTT
cdr3_aa: CASKTGVSEKLFF

v_call: TRBV11-3
clone_size: .
j_call: TRBJ2-1
d_call: TRBD1
cdr3_nt: TGTGCCAGCAGCTCACCCAGGGACAGTAATGAGCAGTTCTTC
cdr3_aa: CASSSPRDSNEQFF

v_call: TRBV19
clone_size: .
j_call: TRBJ2-7
d_call: TRBD2
cdr3_nt: TGTGCCAGTAGCCCTAGCGGACGTTCCTACGAGCAGTACTTC
cdr3_aa: CASSPSGRSYEQYF

v_call: TRBV19
clone_size: .
j_call: TRBJ2-7
d_call: TRBD2
cdr3_nt: TGTGCCAGTAGTATAGAGGCCGGGGGGTCCTACGAGCAGTACTTC
cdr3_aa: CASSIEAGGSYEQYF

v_call: TRBV6-5
clone_size: .
j_call: TRBJ1-5
d_call: .
cdr3_nt: TGTGCCAGCACCGGCGGGGGGGCGGGTCAGCCCCAGCATTTT
cdr3_aa: CASTGGGAGQPQHF

v_call: TRBV9
clone_size: .
j_call: TRBJ1-5
d_call: .
cdr3_nt: TGTGCCAGCAGCGAAGGGCAGGGTCAGCCCCAGCATTTT
cdr3_aa: CASSEGQGQPQHF

v_call: TRBV6-5
clone_size: once
j_call: TRBJ1-2
d_call: .
cdr3_nt: TGTGCCAGCAGCCCGACAGGCGCAGTCTATGGCTACACCTTC
cdr3_aa: CASSPTGAVYGYTF

v_call: TRBV6-1
clone_size: .
j_call: TRBJ1-2
d_call: .
cdr3_nt: TGTGCCAGCAGTGAAACTTCTAACTATGGCTACACCTTC
cdr3_aa: CASSETSNYGYTF

v_call: TRBV5-8
clone_size: .
j_call: TRBJ1-1
d_call: .
cdr3_nt: TGTGCCAGCAGCTTGCGGGGGAACACTGAAGCTTTCTTT
cdr3_aa: CASSLRGNTEAFF

v_call: TRBV5-4
clone_size: .
j_call: TRBJ1-6
d_call: TRBD1
cdr3_nt: TGTGCCACCACATCCGGGGGGACAGGAAATTCACCCCTCCACTTT
cdr3_aa: CATTSGGTGNSPLHF

v_call: TRBV5-8
clone_size: .
j_call: TRBJ1-5
d_call: .
cdr3_nt: TGTGCCAGCAGCTTCCAACAGGTCAATCAGCCCCAGCATTTT
cdr3_aa: CASSFQQVNQPQHF

v_call: TRBV19
clone_size: .
j_call: TRBJ2-5
d_call: .
cdr3_nt: TGTGCCAGTAGCAAGCGGGTGGGGGAGACCCAGTACTTC
cdr3_aa: CASSKRVGETQYF

v_call: TRBV28
clone_size: .
j_call: TRBJ2-1
d_call: TRBD2
cdr3_nt: TGTGCCAGCAGTTTACGGGGGAGGGGCAATGAGCAGTTCTTC
cdr3_aa: CASSLRGRGNEQFF

v_call: TRBV18
clone_size: .
j_call: TRBJ1-2
d_call: .
cdr3_nt: TGTGCCAGCTCACCACCGGGGGGACTTTATGGCTACACCTTC
cdr3_aa: CASSPPGGLYGYTF

v_call: TRBV9
clone_size: once
j_call: TRBJ2-3
d_call: TRBD2
cdr3_nt: TGTGCCAGCAGCGTAGCTTTGGGGACTAGCGGGAGCTTCACAGATACGCAGTATTTT
cdr3_aa: CASSVALGTSGSFTDTQYF

v_call: TRBV25-1
clone_size: .
j_call: TRBJ2-1
d_call: TRBD2
cdr3_nt: TGTGCCAGCAGTGAATGGGCGGGGGGCGCCTACAATGAGCAGTTCTTC
cdr3_aa: CASSEWAGGAYNEQFF

v_call: TRBV19
clone_size: few
j_call: TRBJ1-2
d_call: TRBD1
cdr3_nt: TGTGCCACCAGAGGGACAGGTGGGGGCTACACCTTC
cdr3_aa: CATRGTGGGYTF

v_call: TRBV11-2
clone_size: .
j_call: TRBJ2-1
d_call: .
cdr3_nt: TGTGCCAGCACGGTATATAGCTCCTACAATGAGCAGTTCTTC
cdr3_aa: CASTVYSSYNEQFF

v_call: TRBV3-1/TRBV3-2
clone_size: .
j_call: TRBJ2-2
d_call: TRBD1
cdr3_nt: TGTGCCAGCAGCCCCTCCGGGACAGGAAACACCGGGGAGCTGTTTTTT
cdr3_aa: CASSPSGTGNTGELFF

v_call: TRBV27
clone_size: .
j_call: TRBJ1-2
d_call: TRBD1
cdr3_nt: TGTGCCAGGGAGAGACAGGGATTCTACACCTTC
cdr3_aa: CARERQGFYTF

v_call: TRBV6-5
clone_size: .
j_call: TRBJ2-7
d_call: TRBD1
cdr3_nt: TGTGCCAGCGGGGACAGCTACTACGAGCAGTACTTC
cdr3_aa: CASGDSYYEQYF

v_call: TRBV6-5
clone_size: .
j_call: TRBJ1-2
d_call: .
cdr3_nt: TGTGCCAGCAGATCCCCGGGATTAAACTATGGCTACACCTTC
cdr3_aa: CASRSPGLNYGYTF

v_call: TRBV30
clone_size: .
j_call: TRBJ2-1
d_call: TRBD1
cdr3_nt: TGTGCCTGGTCGGACAGGGGAAATCCGCATGAGCAGTTCTTC
cdr3_aa: CAWSDRGNPHEQFF

v_call: TRBV30
clone_size: .
j_call: TRBJ1-5
d_call: TRBD1
cdr3_nt: TGTGCCTGGAGTCCGACAGGGGGTCGCAATCAGCCCCAGCATTTT
cdr3_aa: CAWSPTGGRNQPQHF

v_call: TRBV28
clone_size: .
j_call: TRBJ1-2
d_call: .
cdr3_nt: TGTGCCAGCAGTTTCGCGACAGAGATCTATGGCTACACCTTC
cdr3_aa: CASSFATEIYGYTF